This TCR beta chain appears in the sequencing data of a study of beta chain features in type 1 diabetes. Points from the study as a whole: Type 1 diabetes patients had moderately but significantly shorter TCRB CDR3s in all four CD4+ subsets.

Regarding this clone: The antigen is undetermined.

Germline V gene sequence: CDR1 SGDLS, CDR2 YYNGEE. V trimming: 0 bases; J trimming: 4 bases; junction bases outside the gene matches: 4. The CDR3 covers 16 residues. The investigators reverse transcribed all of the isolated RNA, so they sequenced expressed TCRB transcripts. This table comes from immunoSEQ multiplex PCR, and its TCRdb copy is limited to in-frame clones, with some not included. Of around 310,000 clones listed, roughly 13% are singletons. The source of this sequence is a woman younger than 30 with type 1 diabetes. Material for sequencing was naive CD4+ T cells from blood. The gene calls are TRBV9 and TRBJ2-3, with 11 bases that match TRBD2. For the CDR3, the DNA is TGTGCCAGCAGCGTAGGCCTAGCGGGAGGCGCAGATACGCAGTATTTT. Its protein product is CASSVGLAGGADTQYF.